A selection of T cell receptor beta chains follows, all from one sample in a study of blood T cell repertoires in COVID-19. Clones were read by immunoSEQ multiplex PCR, and TCRdb kept only the in-frame ones, dropping some. The data hold about 160,000 clones, with about four fifths observed a single time. The sequenced sample consisted of PBMCs or T cells enriched from blood (not recorded which). The receptors derive from a man aged 55 to 70 who had recovered from COVID-19. Both conserved end residues are part of each CDR3. D genes are given only for firm matches. A clone size is listed for some rows: how often the clone was seen (once, few, many), or a class if it is expanded.

NA NA TRBJ2-3 TRBV6-1 CASSEVVTADTQYF TGTGCCAGCAGTGAAGTGGTGACAGCAGATACGCAGTATTTT
NA NA TRBJ1-3 TRBV20-1 CSASRSSAIYF TGCAGTGCATCTCGGAGTAGTGCCATATATTTT
TRBD1 NA TRBJ2-7 TRBV19 CATGTGVYEQYF TGTGCCACCGGGACAGGGGTGTACGAGCAGTACTTC
NA NA TRBJ2-7 TRBV7-9 CASSLIGQGSYEQYF TGTGCCAGCAGCTTAATCGGGCAGGGATCCTACGAGCAGTACTTC
NA once TRBJ2-7 TRBV27 CASSLMNRARETYEQYF TGTGCCAGCAGTTTAATGAATCGGGCCAGGGAAACCTACGAGCAGTACTTC
NA once TRBJ1-1 TRBV12-3/TRBV12-4 CASTRTAIEAFF TGTGCCAGCACCCGGACAGCAATAGAAGCTTTCTTT
NA NA TRBJ1-2 TRBV5-1 CASSLDYSSDYGYTF TGCGCCAGCAGCTTGGACTACTCCTCGGACTATGGCTACACCTTC
TRBD1 many TRBJ2-2 TRBV7-2 CASSIRQGNTGELFF TGTGCCAGCAGCATAAGACAGGGAAACACCGGGGAGCTGTTTTTT
NA NA TRBJ2-7 TRBV10-3 CAISKQGGYEQYF TGTGCCATCAGTAAACAGGGGGGGTACGAGCAGTACTTC
NA once TRBJ2-5 TRBV7-9 CASSLGAGSETQYF TGTGCCAGCAGCTTAGGGGCAGGGTCCGAGACCCAGTACTTC
TRBD2 few TRBJ2-5 TRBV7-3 CASSLGGGNEETQYF TGTGCCAGCAGCTTAGGCGGGGGGAACGAAGAGACCCAGTACTTC
NA NA TRBJ2-3 TRBV7-9 CASSFAGNTDTQYF TGTGCCAGCAGCTTCGCCGGGAACACAGATACGCAGTATTTT
NA NA TRBJ1-6 TRBV3-1/TRBV3-2 CASSQIAVESLHF TGTGCCAGCAGCCAAATCGCCGTCGAGTCCCTCCACTTT
NA NA TRBJ2-2 TRBV27 CASSLANGELFF TGTGCCAGCAGTCTAGCGAACGGGGAGCTGTTTTTT
NA NA TRBJ2-3 TRBV21-1 CASSKNVFATDTQYF TGTGCCAGCAGCAAAAATGTGTTCGCGACAGATACGCAGTATTTT
TRBD1 NA TRBJ1-5 TRBV28 CASRWGQGSNQPQHF TGTGCCAGCAGGTGGGGACAGGGTAGCAATCAGCCCCAGCATTTT
NA once TRBJ2-7 TRBV5-5 CASSLARDRRNHEQYF TGTGCCAGCAGCTTGGCCCGAGACAGGAGGAATCACGAGCAGTACTTC
TRBD1 NA TRBJ2-4 TRBV7-8 CASSLGQGLLAKNIQYF TGTGCCAGCAGCTTAGGACAGGGGCTCCTAGCCAAAAACATTCAGTACTTC
NA NA TRBJ2-3 TRBV5-1 CASSSSFTDTQYF TGCGCCAGCAGCTCGTCCTTCACAGATACGCAGTATTTT
TRBD1 NA TRBJ1-1 TRBV24-1 CATSDGLGTGAFF TGTGCCACCAGTGATGGTTTGGGGACAGGGGCTTTCTTT
TRBD1 NA TRBJ1-4 TRBV19 CASRRGDRPNEKLFF TGTGCCAGTAGGAGAGGGGACAGACCTAATGAAAAACTGTTTTTT
NA NA TRBJ2-7 TRBV6-5 CASSSLTAPGAYEQYF TGTGCCAGCAGTTCGTTGACAGCCCCTGGGGCCTACGAGCAGTACTTC
NA NA TRBJ1-5 TRBV10-3 CAISETGSSNQPQHF TGTGCCATCAGTGAGACAGGCAGTAGCAATCAGCCCCAGCATTTT
NA many TRBJ2-7 TRBV18 CASSPDPLYEQYF TGTGCCAGCTCACCAGATCCCCTATACGAGCAGTACTTC
NA NA TRBJ1-3 TRBV3-1/TRBV3-2 CASSQRRGAGNTIYF TGTGCCAGCAGCCAAAGGAGGGGTGCGGGAAACACCATATATTTT
TRBD2 NA TRBJ2-5 TRBV11-2 CASSSGTSGGHRETQYF TGTGCCAGCAGCTCTGGGACTAGCGGGGGGCATAGAGAGACCCAGTACTTC
TRBD2 NA TRBJ2-1 TRBV3-1/TRBV3-2 CASSNREGSGRYEQFF TGTGCCAGCAGCAACCGGGAAGGAAGCGGGAGGTATGAGCAGTTCTTC
TRBD1 NA TRBJ1-5 TRBV19 CASSIGDRARGQPQHF TGTGCCAGTAGTATAGGGGACAGGGCCCGCGGACAGCCCCAGCATTTT
NA NA TRBJ1-6 TRBV6-5 CASSYSAGWDSPLHF TGTGCCAGCAGTTACTCGGCAGGGTGGGATTCACCCCTCCACTTT
TRBD2 NA TRBJ2-2 TRBV4-2 CASSQGREGPTGELFF TGTGCCAGCAGCCAAGGGCGGGAGGGCCCTACCGGGGAGCTGTTTTTT
NA NA TRBJ2-7 TRBV2 CASARSYEQYF TGTGCCAGCGCGCGGTCCTACGAGCAGTACTTC
NA once TRBJ1-2 TRBV28 CASSPGGRDYSYGYTF TGTGCCAGCAGCCCGGGCGGCAGGGATTATAGCTATGGCTACACCTTC
TRBD2 NA TRBJ2-1 TRBV5-1 CASSPGALASGNEQFF TGCGCCAGCAGCCCAGGAGCTCTGGCTAGCGGGAATGAGCAGTTCTTC
NA NA TRBJ2-7 TRBV5-5 CASSLGGQSSYEQYF TGTGCCAGCAGCTTGGGAGGACAGTCCTCCTACGAGCAGTACTTC
NA NA TRBJ1-5 TRBV28 CASSLRRRVQPQHF TGTGCCAGCAGTTTAAGAAGGAGGGTTCAGCCCCAGCATTTT
NA once TRBJ1-1 TRBV19 CASSIEKEAPEAFF TGTGCCAGTAGTATAGAGAAGGAAGCGCCCGAGGCTTTCTTT
TRBD1 NA TRBJ2-3 TRBV5-1 CASSLDGRGLIDTQYF TGCGCCAGCAGCTTGGACGGCAGGGGGCTAATAGATACGCAGTATTTT
NA once TRBJ1-3 TRBV12-3/TRBV12-4 CASSPGNTIYF TGTGCCAGCAGCCCAGGAAACACCATATATTTT
NA NA TRBJ2-3 TRBV24-1 CATQDRIGLFTDTQYF TGTGCCACCCAAGACAGAATTGGTCTCTTCACAGATACGCAGTATTTT
TRBD1 NA TRBJ2-6 TRBV5-1 CASSLEPQGAGANVLTF TGCGCCAGCAGCTTGGAACCACAGGGGGCTGGGGCCAACGTCCTGACTTTC
TRBD1 once TRBJ2-6 TRBV18 CASSQDRVSSGANVLTF TGTGCCAGCTCACAGGACAGGGTTTCCTCTGGGGCCAACGTCCTGACTTTC
NA NA TRBJ2-3 TRBV27 CATNRRASGTDTQYF TGTGCCACCAACAGACGGGCTAGCGGCACAGATACGCAGTATTTT
TRBD2 NA TRBJ2-2 TRBV4-1 CASGSGGAVIGELFF TGCGCCAGCGGTAGCGGGGGGGCCGTCATCGGGGAGCTGTTTTTT
NA NA TRBJ2-7 TRBV19 CASSIQTGAGEQYF TGTGCCAGTAGTATACAGACGGGCGCGGGCGAGCAGTACTTC
TRBD1 NA TRBJ2-7 TRBV24-1 CATSDGDRAPYEQYF TGTGCCACCAGTGATGGGGACAGGGCCCCCTACGAGCAGTACTTC
TRBD1 NA TRBJ1-4 TRBV11-2 CASRIGSLGGAGEKLFF TGTGCCAGCAGAATAGGGTCATTAGGGGGCGCGGGTGAAAAACTGTTTTTT
TRBD2 NA TRBJ2-1 TRBV18 CASSPGTGGFF TGTGCCAGCTCACCCGGGACGGGGGGGTTCTTC
NA NA TRBJ2-5 TRBV27 CANPGEEHQETQYF TGTGCCAACCCGGGGGAGGAGCACCAAGAGACCCAGTACTTC
NA NA TRBJ2-1 TRBV2 CASTSGGPYNEQFF TGTGCCAGCACCTCTGGCGGGCCTTACAATGAGCAGTTCTTC
TRBD2 NA TRBJ2-1 TRBV7-3 CASSFWGLDPSGLRNNEQFF TGTGCCAGCAGCTTCTGGGGGTTAGACCCTAGCGGACTAAGGAACAATGAGCAGTTCTTC
NA NA TRBJ2-3 TRBV5-1 CASSSRPENTDTQYF TGCGCCAGCAGCTCCAGGCCTGAGAACACAGATACGCAGTATTTT
TRBD1 once TRBJ1-1 TRBV7-3 CASSLSGQGVMNTEAFF TGTGCCAGCAGCTTATCCGGACAGGGGGTTATGAACACTGAAGCTTTCTTT
NA NA TRBJ2-7 TRBV9 CASSVLGSPTYEQYF TGTGCCAGCAGCGTACTAGGTTCACCTACCTACGAGCAGTACTTC
TRBD2 NA TRBJ2-4 TRBV24-1 CATSDTQGLAGAKNIQYF TGTGCCACCAGTGACACACAGGGACTAGCGGGCGCCAAAAACATTCAGTACTTC
NA NA TRBJ2-7 TRBV9 CASSVEGAVLTEQYF TGTGCCAGCAGCGTAGAAGGGGCAGTTCTAACCGAGCAGTACTTC
TRBD2 NA TRBJ2-7 TRBV19 CASRMAASGRAYEQYF TGTGCCAGTAGGATGGCGGCTAGCGGAAGAGCCTACGAGCAGTACTTC
TRBD2 NA TRBJ2-3 TRBV28 CASSATSGRATDTQYF TGTGCCAGCAGTGCCACTAGCGGGAGGGCCACAGATACGCAGTATTTT
NA NA TRBJ2-5 TRBV28 CASTNVETQYF TGTGCCAGCACTAACGTGGAGACCCAGTACTTC
NA few TRBJ2-5 TRBV28 CASSPDYFGETQYF TGTGCCAGCAGTCCCGACTACTTTGGGGAGACCCAGTACTTC
NA NA TRBJ2-7 TRBV7-8 CASSLAEANSYEQYF TGTGCCAGCAGCTTAGCGGAGGCTAACTCCTACGAGCAGTACTTC